The rows below give T cell receptor beta chains drawn from one sample of a study of T cells in tumors after PD-1 blockade. Sequencing used immunoSEQ multiplex PCR; TCRdb keeps in-frame clones, though not all of them. The table lists roughly 14,000 clones, roughly 80% of them singletons. The source was PBMCs, collected after anti-PD-1 treatment. Receptors originate from a human donor with basal cell carcinoma. Both conserved end residues are part of each CDR3. The D gene is left open where the match is weak. A clone size is listed for some rows: how often the clone was seen (once, few, many), or a class if it is expanded.

clone_size j_call v_call d_call cdr3_nt cdr3_aa
- TRBJ1-6 TRBV7-8 TRBD1 TGTGCCAGCAGCTTAGTAGCAGGGGGCGATTCACCCCTCCACTTT CASSLVAGGDSPLHF
- TRBJ2-6 TRBV4-1 TRBD1 TGCGCCAGCAGCCACCCCAGGGGGACATTCTTGAGCTCTGGGGCCAACGTCCTGACTTTC CASSHPRGTFLSSGANVLTF
once TRBJ1-3 TRBV2 - TGTGCCAGCAGTAATTCGCAGGCCCTACTTACTGGAAACACCATATATTTT CASSNSQALLTGNTIYF
- TRBJ1-1 TRBV2 - TGTGCCAGCAGTGAACACCAGGGCCGAGGGGCTTTCTTT CASSEHQGRGAFF
- TRBJ1-2 TRBV18 - TGTGCCAGCTCACCACGGGCAGGGGACTATGGCTACACCTTC CASSPRAGDYGYTF
- TRBJ2-1 TRBV30 TRBD1 TGTGCCTGGAACCGGGACAGGGGTTTGGGTGAGCAGTTCTTC CAWNRDRGLGEQFF
- TRBJ1-1 TRBV9 - TGTGCCAGCAGCGTAGGTCAAGTTATGAACACTGAAGCTTTCTTT CASSVGQVMNTEAFF
- TRBJ2-7 TRBV10-1 TRBD1 TGCGCCAGCAGTGAGCGACAGGGGTGGTACGAGCAGTACTTC CASSERQGWYEQYF
- TRBJ1-2 TRBV28 TRBD1 TGTGCCAGCAGTGTGGCTAACAGGGGTATGGCCTTC CASSVANRGMAF
once TRBJ1-2 TRBV7-6 - TGTGCCAGCAGCCGGAATCCGAGTGACGGCTACACCTTC CASSRNPSDGYTF
once TRBJ1-1 TRBV28 - TGTGCAACGCGGGTGAGGAACACTGAAGCTTTCTTT CATRVRNTEAFF
- TRBJ1-6 TRBV9 - TGTGCCAGCAGCCCCCGACACGACTCTTCACCCCTCCACTTT CASSPRHDSSPLHF
- TRBJ2-7 TRBV29-1 - TGCAGCGTTGAAGAGGGGGCGGCCGAGCAGTACTTC CSVEEGAAEQYF
- TRBJ2-2 TRBV5-1 TRBD1 TGCGCCAGCAGCCCGACAGGGGATTCCACCGGGGAGCTGTTTTTT CASSPTGDSTGELFF
once TRBJ1-2 TRBV28 - TGTGCCAGCAGTCCAAAAAACTATGGCTACACCTTC CASSPKNYGYTF
- TRBJ1-2 TRBV4-1 - TGCGCCAGCAGCCAAGATCGATCAGGGAAGTATGGCTACACCTTC CASSQDRSGKYGYTF
once TRBJ2-7 TRBV20-1 TRBD2 TGCAGTGCTAGTCCCGGGACTAGCGGGGGGGAAGTGCAGTACTTC CSASPGTSGGEVQYF
- TRBJ2-3 TRBV29-1 TRBD1 TGCAGCGTTCCATCTCCAGGGGGTTTGGATACGCAGTATTTT CSVPSPGGLDTQYF
- TRBJ2-1 TRBV30 - TGTGCCTGGAGTGGGGGGCAGGGCGCCTACAATGAGCAGTTCTTC CAWSGGQGAYNEQFF
few TRBJ1-2 TRBV3-1/TRBV3-2 TRBD1 TGTGCCAGCAGCCACGGAACCGGGACAGGAGGCGGCTACACCTTC CASSHGTGTGGGYTF